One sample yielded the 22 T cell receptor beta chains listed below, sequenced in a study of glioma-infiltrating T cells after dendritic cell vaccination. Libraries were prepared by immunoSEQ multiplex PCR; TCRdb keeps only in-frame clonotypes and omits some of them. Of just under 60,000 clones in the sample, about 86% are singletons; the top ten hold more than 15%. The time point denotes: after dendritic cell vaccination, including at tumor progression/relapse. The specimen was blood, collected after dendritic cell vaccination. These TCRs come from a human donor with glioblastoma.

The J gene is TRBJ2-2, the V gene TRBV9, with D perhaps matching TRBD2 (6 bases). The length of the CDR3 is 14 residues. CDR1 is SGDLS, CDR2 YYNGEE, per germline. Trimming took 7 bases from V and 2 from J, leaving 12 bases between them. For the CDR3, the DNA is TGTGCCAGCGGGCGGGGAACTAACACCGGGGAGCTGTTTTTT. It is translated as CASGRGTNTGELFF. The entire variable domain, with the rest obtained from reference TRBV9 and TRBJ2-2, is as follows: DSGVTQTPKHLITATGQRVTLRCSPRSGDLSVYWYQQSLDQGLQFLIQYYNGEERAKGNILERFSAQQFPDLHSELNLSSLELGDSALYFCASGRGTNTGELFFGEGSRLTVL.

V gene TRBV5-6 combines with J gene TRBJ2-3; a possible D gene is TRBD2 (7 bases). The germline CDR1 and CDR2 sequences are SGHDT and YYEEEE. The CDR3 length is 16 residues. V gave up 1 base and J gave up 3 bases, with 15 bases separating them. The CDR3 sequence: CASSLLRGGQTDTQYF. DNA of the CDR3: TGTGCCAGCAGCTTGCTTCGCGGGGGCCAGACAGATACGCAGTATTTT.

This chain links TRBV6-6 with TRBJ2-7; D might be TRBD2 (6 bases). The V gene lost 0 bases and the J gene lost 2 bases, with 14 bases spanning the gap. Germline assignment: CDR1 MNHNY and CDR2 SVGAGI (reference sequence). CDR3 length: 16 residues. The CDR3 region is CASSYSRAGSTYEQYF. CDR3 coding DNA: TGTGCCAGCAGTTACTCCCGTGCGGGGTCTACCTACGAGCAGTACTTC.

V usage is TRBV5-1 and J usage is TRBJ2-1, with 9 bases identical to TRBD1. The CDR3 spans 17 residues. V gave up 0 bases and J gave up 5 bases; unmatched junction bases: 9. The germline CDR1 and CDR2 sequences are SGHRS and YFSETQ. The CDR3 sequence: CASSLGSIGTGNNEQFF. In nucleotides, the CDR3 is TGCGCCAGCAGCTTGGGGTCTATTGGGACAGGGAACAATGAGCAGTTCTTC.

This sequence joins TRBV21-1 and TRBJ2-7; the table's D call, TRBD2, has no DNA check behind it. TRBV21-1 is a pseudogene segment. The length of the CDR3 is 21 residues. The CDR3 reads CASSKKVGSSRPPVTSYEQYF. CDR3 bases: TGTGCCAGCAGCAAAAAAGTGGGGAGTTCTCGGCCCCCGGTTACTTCCTACGAGCAGTACTTC.

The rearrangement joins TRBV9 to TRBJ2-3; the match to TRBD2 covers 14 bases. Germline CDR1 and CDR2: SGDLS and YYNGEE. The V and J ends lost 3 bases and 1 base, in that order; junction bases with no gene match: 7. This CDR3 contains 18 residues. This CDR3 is CASSETSGGAFGTDTQYF. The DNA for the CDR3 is TGTGCCAGCAGCGAGACTAGCGGGGGGGCGTTCGGCACAGATACGCAGTATTTT.

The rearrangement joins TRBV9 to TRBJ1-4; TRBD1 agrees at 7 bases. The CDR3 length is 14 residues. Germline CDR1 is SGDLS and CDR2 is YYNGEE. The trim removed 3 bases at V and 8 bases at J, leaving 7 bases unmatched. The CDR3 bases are TGTGCCAGCAGCGCCGGGACAGATGGGGAAAAACTGTTTTTT. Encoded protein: CASSAGTDGEKLFF. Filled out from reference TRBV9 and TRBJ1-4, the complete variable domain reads DSGVTQTPKHLITATGQRVTLRCSPRSGDLSVYWYQQSLDQGLQFLIQYYNGEERAKGNILERFSAQQFPDLHSELNLSSLELGDSALYFCASSAGTDGEKLFFGSGTQLSVL.

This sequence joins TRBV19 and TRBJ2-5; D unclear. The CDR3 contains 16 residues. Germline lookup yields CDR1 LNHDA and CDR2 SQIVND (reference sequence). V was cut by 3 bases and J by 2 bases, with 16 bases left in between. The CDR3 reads CASSMFWNRVQETQYF. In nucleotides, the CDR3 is TGTGCCAGTAGTATGTTCTGGAATCGGGTTCAAGAGACCCAGTACTTC.

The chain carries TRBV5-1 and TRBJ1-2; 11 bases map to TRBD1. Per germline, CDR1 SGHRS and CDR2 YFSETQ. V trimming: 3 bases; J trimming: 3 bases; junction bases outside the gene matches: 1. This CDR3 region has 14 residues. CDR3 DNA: TGCGCCAGCAGCTGGACAGGGGGCGACTATGGCTACACCTTC. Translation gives CASSWTGGDYGYTF.

This CDR3 reads CASSPRGIVSYNSPLHF. The CDR3 coding sequence is TGTGCCAGCAGCCCCAGGGGGATCGTCTCCTATAATTCACCCCTCCACTTT. The rearrangement uses TRBV7-6 and TRBJ1-6; TRBD1 agrees at 7 bases. The CDR3 has 17 amino acids. Trimming removed 5 bases from V and 0 bases from J; junction bases left unmatched: 7. Per germline, CDR1 SGHVS and CDR2 FNYEAQ.

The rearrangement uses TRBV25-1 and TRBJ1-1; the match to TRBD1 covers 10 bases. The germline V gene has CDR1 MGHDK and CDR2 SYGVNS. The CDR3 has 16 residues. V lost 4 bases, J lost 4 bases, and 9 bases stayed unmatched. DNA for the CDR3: TGTGCCAGCAGTGGGCCTCGGACAGGGGGGGTCACTGAAGCTTTCTTT. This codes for CASSGPRTGGVTEAFF.

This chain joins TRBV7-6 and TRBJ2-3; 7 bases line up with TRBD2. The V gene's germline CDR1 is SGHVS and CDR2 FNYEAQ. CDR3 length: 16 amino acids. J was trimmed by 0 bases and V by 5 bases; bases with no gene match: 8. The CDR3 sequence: CASSHPTSKSTDTQYF. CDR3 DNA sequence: TGTGCCAGCAGCCATCCGACTAGCAAAAGCACAGATACGCAGTATTTT.

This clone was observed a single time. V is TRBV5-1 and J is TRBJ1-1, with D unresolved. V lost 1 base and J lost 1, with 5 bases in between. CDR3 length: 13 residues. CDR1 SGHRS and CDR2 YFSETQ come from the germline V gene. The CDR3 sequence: CASSLWQNTEAFF. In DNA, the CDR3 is TGCGCCAGCAGCTTGTGGCAGAACACTGAAGCTTTCTTT.

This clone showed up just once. The CDR3 DNA follows: TGTGCCTGGAGGGAGTGGGGGCAAGATACGCAGTATTTT. It codes for CAWREWGQDTQYF. The chain couples TRBV30 to TRBJ2-3, with D perhaps matching TRBD1 (6 bases). Trimming cost V 3 bases and J 5 bases, with 12 bases left between them. This CDR3 has 13 amino acids. The V gene's germline CDR1 is GTSNPN and CDR2 SVGIG (reference sequence).

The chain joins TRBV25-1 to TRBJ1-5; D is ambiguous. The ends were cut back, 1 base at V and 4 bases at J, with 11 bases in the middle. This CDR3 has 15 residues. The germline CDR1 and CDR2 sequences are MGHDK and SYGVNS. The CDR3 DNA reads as TGTGCCAGCAGTGAATCCCTTGGGGAGAATCAGCCCCAGCATTTT. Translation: CASSESLGENQPQHF.

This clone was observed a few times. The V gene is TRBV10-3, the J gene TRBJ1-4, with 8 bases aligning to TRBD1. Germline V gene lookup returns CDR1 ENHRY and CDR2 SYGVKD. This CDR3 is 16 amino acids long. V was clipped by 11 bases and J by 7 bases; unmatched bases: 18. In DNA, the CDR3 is TGTGCCTCACAGGGGGGCAGGGCTGGCGGTGGTGAAAAACTGTTTTTT. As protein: CASQGGRAGGGEKLFF.

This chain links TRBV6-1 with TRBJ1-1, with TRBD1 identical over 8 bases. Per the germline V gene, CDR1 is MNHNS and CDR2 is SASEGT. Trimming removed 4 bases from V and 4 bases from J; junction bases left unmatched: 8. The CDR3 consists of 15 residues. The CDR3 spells CASSGSTGGSTEAFF. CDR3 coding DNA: TGTGCCAGCAGTGGCTCCACAGGGGGGAGCACTGAAGCTTTCTTT.

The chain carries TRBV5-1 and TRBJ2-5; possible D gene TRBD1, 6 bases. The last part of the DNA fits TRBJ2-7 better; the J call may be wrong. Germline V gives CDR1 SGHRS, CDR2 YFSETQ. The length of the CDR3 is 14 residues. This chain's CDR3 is CASSLVTGLYEQYF. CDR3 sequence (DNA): TGCGCCAGCAGCTTGGTGACAGGTTTGTACGAGCAGTACTTC.

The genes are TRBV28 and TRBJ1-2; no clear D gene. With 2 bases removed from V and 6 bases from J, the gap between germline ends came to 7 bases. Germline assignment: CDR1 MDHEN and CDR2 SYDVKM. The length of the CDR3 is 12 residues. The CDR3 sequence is CASSLITHGYTF. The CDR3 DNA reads TGTGCCAGCAGTTTAATTACTCATGGCTACACCTTC.

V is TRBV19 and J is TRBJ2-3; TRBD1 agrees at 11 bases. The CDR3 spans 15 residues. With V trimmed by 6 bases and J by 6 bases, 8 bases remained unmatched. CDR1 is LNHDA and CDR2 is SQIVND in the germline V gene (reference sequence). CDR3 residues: CASSGGQGARDTQYF. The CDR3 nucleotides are TGTGCCAGTAGCGGCGGACAGGGGGCTCGGGATACGCAGTATTTT.

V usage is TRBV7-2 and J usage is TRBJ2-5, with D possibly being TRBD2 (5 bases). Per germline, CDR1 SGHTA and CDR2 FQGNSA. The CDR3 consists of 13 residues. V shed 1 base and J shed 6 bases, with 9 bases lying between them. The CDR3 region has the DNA TGTGCCAGCAGCTTAGAGGCCGGGAAGACCCAGTACTTC. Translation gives CASSLEAGKTQYF.

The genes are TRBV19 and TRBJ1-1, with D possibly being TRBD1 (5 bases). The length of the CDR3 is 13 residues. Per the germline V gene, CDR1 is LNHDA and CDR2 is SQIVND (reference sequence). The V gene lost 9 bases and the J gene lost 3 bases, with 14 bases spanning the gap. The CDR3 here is CASRVFSYTEAFF. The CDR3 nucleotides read TGTGCCAGCAGGGTGTTTTCGTACACTGAAGCTTTCTTT.